This TCR beta chain comes out of a study of T cells in Graves' hyperthyroidism and ophthalmopathy (dated by TCRdb to the late 2010s). Broadly, across the study: Peripheral blood samples were taken at initial diagnosis, before any treatment was given. The paper describes TCR Vbeta CDR3 sequencing of 120 to 150 peripheral blood samples, made up of about 40 ophthalmopathy patients, some 76 hyperthyroidism patients and 17 progressor patients. Once sampling was done, hyperthyroidism patients were given methimazole at a starting dose of 30 mg daily, whereas ophthalmopathy patients were given high-dose intravenous methylprednisolone. Prospective prediction of ophthalmopathy was tested in an independent validation cohort of 18 hyperthyroidism patients and 17 patients who later progressed to ophthalmopathy. In more than 5 Graves' hyperthyroidism patients, the study also compared T-cell repertoires from thyroid tissue with T-cell repertoires from blood. To identify distinguishing TCR V-J signatures, a discovery cohort of about 100 patients was used, comprising 40 to 45 with Graves' ophthalmopathy and around 60 with stable Graves' hyperthyroidism. The 95 to 100 discovery patients were divided at random into training and test sets in a 7:3 ratio. Study-wide findings and limitations: Sample size was not statistically predetermined, and investigators were not blinded to group allocation. Most expanded thyroid clonotypes (frequency above 0.001) were also detected in blood, a finding suggesting that blood repertoires may reflect thyroid immune responses. A model built on a 13 V-J signature distinguished ophthalmopathy from stable hyperthyroidism, reaching about 88% sensitivity and about 81% specificity in cross-validation and 80%/75% in testing. During validation, the model predicted progression to ophthalmopathy a median of approximately 7 months ahead of onset, with more than 55% sensitivity and less than 85% specificity.

In the ophthalmopathy patients, disease was moderately to severely active, with a Clinical Activity Score of 3 or more, a NOSPECS grade of 4 or more, and a duration of less than 3 months. Any patient with an uncontrolled infection, another autoimmune disease, pregnancy or lactation was excluded. Diagnoses were based on clinical symptoms, serum thyroxine and TRAb, thyroid ultrasound and orbital computed tomography. PBMCs were separated from under 11 ml of fresh peripheral blood using Ficoll-Paque density gradient centrifugation. Total RNA was extracted with Trizol reagent, and quality was checked on an Agilent 2100 Bioanalyzer. V has 2 bases trimmed and J has 9 bases trimmed; junction bases matching no gene number 6. The germline V gene encodes CDR1 DFQATT and CDR2 SNEGSKA (reference sequence). The CDR3 contains 14 residues, cysteine and phenylalanine counted. Only the CDR3 portion is preserved as DNA: 42 bases, with reading frame beginning at the first base.

This clonotype occurred many times. It lacks a known antigen. Base qualities are not at hand, and no much larger clone is one base apart. Amplification of TCR beta CDR3 regions was carried out from RNA transcripts. The TCR CDR3 was subjected to a first round of RT-PCR using the HTBI primer set and the Qiagen OneStep RT-PCR kit. Libraries were constructed in a second round of multiplex PCR, after which size selection and purification were performed. Libraries were sequenced paired-end with 100 bp reads on an Illumina HiSeq2000. The authors' pipeline ran thus. SOAPnuke was used to process the raw data, removing reads that contained adapters or uncalled bases, had a mean Phred below 15, or lacked an exact match to the constant primer or identifier. COPE v1.2.5 was used to merge high-quality paired reads, and clonotypes were defined as unique nucleotide sequences. MiTCR v1.1 was used to align clonotypes to the IMGT TRBV, TRBD and TRBJ reference segments. Analysis was restricted to V-J combinations with a frequency above 0.0001, which covered about 99% of repertoires. The TCS score was defined as the ratio of F50 (clonal expansion) to E x V (chaos), calculated using BLOSUM62-based TCRdist between CDR3 peptides within each V-J. Welch's t-statistics and random forest reduced fewer than 600 V-J features to roughly 13, which were used in a naive Bayes classifier (R e1071). TCRdb cleaned the public reads at Q25 with fastp, built clones with MiXCR and kept in-frame beta chains. Identical CDR3 protein sequences are pooled into one entry, listed with their most common genes and DNA. The V and J calls were determined by TCRdb, not by the authors. Present in this sample are 530,000 or so distinct CDR3 sequences, roughly 17% of which were seen just once. 17% of the sample rests with the top ten.

The receptor comes from a woman younger than 30 with Graves' ophthalmopathy. The material sequenced was blood. Here the chain combines TRBV20-1 and TRBJ2-1; 11 central bases correspond to TRBD2. The CDR3: CSARPGTSGPEQFF. Read as DNA, the sequence is TGCAGTGCTAGACCCGGGACTAGCGGTCCTGAGCAGTTCTTC.